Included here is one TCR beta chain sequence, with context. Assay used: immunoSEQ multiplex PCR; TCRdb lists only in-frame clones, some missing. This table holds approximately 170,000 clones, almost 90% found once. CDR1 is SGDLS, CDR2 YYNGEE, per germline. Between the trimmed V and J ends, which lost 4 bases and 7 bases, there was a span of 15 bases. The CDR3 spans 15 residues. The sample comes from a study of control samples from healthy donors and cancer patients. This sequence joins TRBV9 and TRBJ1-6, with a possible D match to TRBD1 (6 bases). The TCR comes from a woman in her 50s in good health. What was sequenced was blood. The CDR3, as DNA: TGTGCCAGCAGCCCGGGACACTTCGCAAATTCACCCCTCCACTTT. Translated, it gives CASSPGHFANSPLHF.